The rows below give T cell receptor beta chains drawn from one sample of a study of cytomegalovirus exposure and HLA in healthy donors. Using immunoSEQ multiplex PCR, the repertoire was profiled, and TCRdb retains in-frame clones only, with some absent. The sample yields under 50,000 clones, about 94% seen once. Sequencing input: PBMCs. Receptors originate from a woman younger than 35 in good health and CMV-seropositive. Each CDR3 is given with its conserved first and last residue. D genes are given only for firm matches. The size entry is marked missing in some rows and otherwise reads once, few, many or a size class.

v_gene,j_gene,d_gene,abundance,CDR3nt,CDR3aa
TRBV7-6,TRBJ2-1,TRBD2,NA,TGTGCCAGCAGCTTGGAAAGCACCGGGACTAGGGGGAATGAGCAGTTCTTC,CASSLESTGTRGNEQFF
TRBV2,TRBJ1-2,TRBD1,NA,TGTGCCAGCAGTGATCGAGCAGGGACAGGGGTGGACTATGGCTACACCTTC,CASSDRAGTGVDYGYTF
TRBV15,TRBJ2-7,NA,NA,TGTGCTACCAGCAGAGACCACTCCTACGAGCAGTACTTC,CATSRDHSYEQYF
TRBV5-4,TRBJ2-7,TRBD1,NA,TGTGCCAGCAGAGGACAGGGGCCCTACGAGCAGTACTTC,CASRGQGPYEQYF
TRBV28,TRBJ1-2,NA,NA,TGTGCCAGCAGCTATGACAGGTTAGGAGGCTACACCTTC,CASSYDRLGGYTF
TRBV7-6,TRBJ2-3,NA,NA,TGTGCCAGCAGCTTAGCATGGGCAGGCACAGATACGCAGTATTTT,CASSLAWAGTDTQYF
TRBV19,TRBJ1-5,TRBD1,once,TGTGCCAGTAGAACAGGGGGGGGTCAGCCCCAGCATTTT,CASRTGGGQPQHF
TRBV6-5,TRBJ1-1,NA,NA,TGTGCCAGCAGTGGGCAACGCACTGAAGCTTTCTTT,CASSGQRTEAFF
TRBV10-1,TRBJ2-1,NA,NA,TGCGCCAGCAGTCGGGACTCCGTTTCCGGCAATGAGCAGTTCTTC,CASSRDSVSGNEQFF
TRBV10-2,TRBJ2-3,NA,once,TGCGCCAGCAGTGAACGGCTCCCCGGAGGGACAGATACGCAGTATTTT,CASSERLPGGTDTQYF
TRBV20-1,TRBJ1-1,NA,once,TGCAGTGCAGAAGTGCCCGAGGCTTTCTTT,CSAEVPEAFF
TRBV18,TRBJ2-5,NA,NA,TGTGCCAGCTCATCATTCCAAGAGACCCAGTACTTC,CASSSFQETQYF
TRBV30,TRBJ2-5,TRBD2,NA,TGTGCCTGGAGCGGACTAGCGGGAGGAGGGGAGACCCAGTACTTC,CAWSGLAGGGETQYF
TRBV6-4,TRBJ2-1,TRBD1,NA,TGTGCCAGCAGTGAAGAGTCAGGGGGAGCGTATGAGCAGTTCTTC,CASSEESGGAYEQFF
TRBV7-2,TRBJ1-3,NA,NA,TGTGCCAGCAGCTTATACGAGGGAAGGCCTGGAAACACCATATATTTT,CASSLYEGRPGNTIYF
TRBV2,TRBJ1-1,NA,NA,TGTGCCAGCAGCCTCGACGGAGGAAACACTGAAGCTTTCTTT,CASSLDGGNTEAFF
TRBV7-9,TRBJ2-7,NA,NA,TGTGCCAGCAGCTTAGTCTTAGGGGCCCTGAGGCAGTACTTC,CASSLVLGALRQYF
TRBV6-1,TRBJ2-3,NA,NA,TGTGCCAGCAGCCAACAGGTTAACACAGATACGCAGTATTTT,CASSQQVNTDTQYF
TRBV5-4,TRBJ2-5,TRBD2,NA,TGTGCCAGCAGCTTGGTTGGGAGGGCGGAGACCCAGTACTTC,CASSLVGRAETQYF
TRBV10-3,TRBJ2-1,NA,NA,TGTGCCATCAGTGGCATGGGACTCAACAATGAGCAGTTCTTC,CAISGMGLNNEQFF
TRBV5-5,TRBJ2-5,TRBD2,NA,TGTGCCAGCAGCCCCGGGACTAGCGGCCAAGAGACCCAGTACTTC,CASSPGTSGQETQYF
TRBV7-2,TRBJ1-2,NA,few,TGTGCCAGCAGCGAAGGTTCACGGACAAACGGCTACACCTTC,CASSEGSRTNGYTF
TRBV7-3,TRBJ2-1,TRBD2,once,TGTGCCAGCAGCTTATGGGGGACTAGCGGGAGCCCCAATGAGCAGTTCTTC,CASSLWGTSGSPNEQFF